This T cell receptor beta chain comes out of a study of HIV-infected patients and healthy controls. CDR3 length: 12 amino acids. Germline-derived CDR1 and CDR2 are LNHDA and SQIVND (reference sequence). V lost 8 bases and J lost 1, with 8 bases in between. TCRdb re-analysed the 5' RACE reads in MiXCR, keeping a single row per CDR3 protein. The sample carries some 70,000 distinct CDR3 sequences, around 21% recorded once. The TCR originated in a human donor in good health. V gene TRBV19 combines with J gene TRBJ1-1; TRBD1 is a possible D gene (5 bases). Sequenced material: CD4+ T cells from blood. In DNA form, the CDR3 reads TGTGCCAGTTGGGGGGGGAACACTGAAGCTTTCTTT. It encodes CASWGGNTEAFF.